The clone carrying this T cell receptor (beta chain) was seen repeatedly, ten times or more. Its matching antigen is unknown. This sample is drawn from a study of T cells in Graves' hyperthyroidism and ophthalmopathy. Study information: The blood sample was taken at first diagnosis, before treatment began.

The source material, RNA transcripts, was used to amplify TCR beta CDR3 regions. The HTBI set primed first-round TCR CDR3 RT-PCR. One entry per CDR3 protein results from TCRdb running MiXCR on the multiplex PCR reads. The sample lists just under 750,000 distinct CDR3 sequences, about 35% seen once, with around 32% in the top ten. Broader study findings: In the analysis, a 13 V-J model separated ophthalmopathy from stable hyperthyroidism.

V lost 6 bases, J lost 6 bases, and 7 bases stayed unmatched. The CDR3 is 13 amino acids. CDR1 is MGHRA, CDR2 YSYEKL, per germline. Each diagnosis drew on symptoms, thyroxine, TRAb, thyroid ultrasound and orbital computed tomography findings. It was 10 ml of fresh peripheral blood that supplied the PBMCs. The sequencing sample was made of blood. The chain couples TRBV4-1 to TRBJ1-2; 7 bases fit TRBD1. The clonotype originates from a woman in her thirties or forties with Graves' hyperthyroidism. The CDR3 DNA sequence: TGCGCCAGCAGTCTAGGGGGCGTCGATGGCTACACCTTC. It is translated as CASSLGGVDGYTF.